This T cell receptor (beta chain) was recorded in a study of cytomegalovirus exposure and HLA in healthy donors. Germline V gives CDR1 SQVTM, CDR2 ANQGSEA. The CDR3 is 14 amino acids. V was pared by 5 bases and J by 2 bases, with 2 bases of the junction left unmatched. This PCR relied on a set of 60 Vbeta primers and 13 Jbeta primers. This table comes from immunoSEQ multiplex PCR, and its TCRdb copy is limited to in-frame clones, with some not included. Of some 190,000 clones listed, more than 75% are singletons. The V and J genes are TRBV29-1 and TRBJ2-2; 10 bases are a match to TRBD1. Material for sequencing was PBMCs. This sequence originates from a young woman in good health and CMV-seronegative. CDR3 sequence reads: CSVRTGGNTGELFF. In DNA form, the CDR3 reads TGCAGCGTTAGGACAGGGGGAAACACCGGGGAGCTGTTTTTT.